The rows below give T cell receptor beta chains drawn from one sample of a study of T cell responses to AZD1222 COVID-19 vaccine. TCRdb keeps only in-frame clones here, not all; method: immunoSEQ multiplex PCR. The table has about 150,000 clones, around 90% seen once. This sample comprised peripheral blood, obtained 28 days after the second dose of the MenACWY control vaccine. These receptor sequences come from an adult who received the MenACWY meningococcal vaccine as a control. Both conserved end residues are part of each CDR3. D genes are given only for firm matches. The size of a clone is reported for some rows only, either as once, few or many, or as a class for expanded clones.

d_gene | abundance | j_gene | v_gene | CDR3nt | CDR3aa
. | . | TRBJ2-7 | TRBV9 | TGTGCCAGCAGCGGACGACAGGAGAGCTCCTACGAGCAGTACTTC | CASSGRQESSYEQYF
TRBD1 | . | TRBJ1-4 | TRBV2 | TGTGCCAGCAGGAGCTGGGGTGAGGGGGCTCGGGAAAAACTGTTTTTT | CASRSWGEGAREKLFF
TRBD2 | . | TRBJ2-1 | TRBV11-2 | TGTGCCAGCAGCTTTAGCGGGGGAGCCAACTTGTACAATGAGCAGTTCTTC | CASSFSGGANLYNEQFF
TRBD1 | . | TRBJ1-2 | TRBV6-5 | TGTGCCAGCAGACACAGGGGAAACTATGGCTACACCTTC | CASRHRGNYGYTF
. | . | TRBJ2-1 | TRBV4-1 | TGCGCCAGCAGCCAACCTGACAGACAGAGTAATGAGCAGTTCTTC | CASSQPDRQSNEQFF
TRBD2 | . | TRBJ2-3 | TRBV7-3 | TGTGCCAGCAGCACGGGTCAGCGGGGGCTGTCGGATACGCAGTATTTT | CASSTGQRGLSDTQYF
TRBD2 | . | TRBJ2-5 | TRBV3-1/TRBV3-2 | TGTGCCAGCAGCCAAGATTTACTAGCGGGTCAAGAGACCCAGTACTTC | CASSQDLLAGQETQYF
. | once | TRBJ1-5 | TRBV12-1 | TGTGCCAGCAGCTTCTCCAGGGTGGGTAATCAGCCCCAGCATTTT | CASSFSRVGNQPQHF
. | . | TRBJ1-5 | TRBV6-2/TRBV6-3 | TGTGCCAGCAGTTACGAGGGTCTGAGCAATCAGCCCCAGCATTTT | CASSYEGLSNQPQHF
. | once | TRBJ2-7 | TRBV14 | TGTGCCAGCAGCCAAGGATTGTTAGGTAGCGGCTACGAGCAGTACTTC | CASSQGLLGSGYEQYF
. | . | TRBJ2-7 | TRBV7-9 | TGTGCCAGCAGCTTAACCGCCTACGAGCAGTACTTC | CASSLTAYEQYF
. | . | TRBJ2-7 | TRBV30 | TGTGCCTGGAGGGGTCGCGGAGGGGCCTACGAGCAGTACTTC | CAWRGRGGAYEQYF
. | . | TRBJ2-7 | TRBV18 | TGTGCCAGCTCACGCGGGACGGAGTACGAGCAGTACTTC | CASSRGTEYEQYF
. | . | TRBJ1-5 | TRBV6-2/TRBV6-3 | . | CASSTEFRGRKPQHF
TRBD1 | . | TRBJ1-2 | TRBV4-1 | TGCGCCAGCAGCCAACCCAGGACAGGGGCAGCTGGCTACACCTTC | CASSQPRTGAAGYTF
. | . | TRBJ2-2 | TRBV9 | TGTGCCAGCAGCGTACTCATAGGGATCGGGGAGCTGTTTTTT | CASSVLIGIGELFF
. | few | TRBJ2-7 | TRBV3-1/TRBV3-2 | TGTGCCAGCAGCTTCGGACGGGGAACTAGCTCCTACGAGCAGTACTTC | CASSFGRGTSSYEQYF
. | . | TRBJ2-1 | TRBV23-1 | TGCGCCAGCACACGGTATAGACAGAGCTCCTACAATGAGCAGTTCTTC | CASTRYRQSSYNEQFF
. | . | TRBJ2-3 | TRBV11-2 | TGTGCCAGCAGCTTCGAACGGGGTAGCACAGATACGCAGTATTTT | CASSFERGSTDTQYF
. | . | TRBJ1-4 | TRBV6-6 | TGTGCCAGCACCCAGGCGGCGGCAACTAATGAAAAACTGTTTTTT | CASTQAAATNEKLFF
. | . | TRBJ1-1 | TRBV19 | TGTGCCAGTAGTGGACACAGAGGTACTGAAGCTTTCTTT | CASSGHRGTEAFF
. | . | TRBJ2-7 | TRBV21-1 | TGTGCCAGCAGCGAACGGACAGGGTTTTACGAGCAGTACTTC | CASSERTGFYEQYF
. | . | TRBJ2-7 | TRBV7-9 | TGTGCCAGCAGCTTAAACTCGGGGGAGCAGTACTTC | CASSLNSGEQYF
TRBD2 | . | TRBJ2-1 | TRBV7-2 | TGTGCCAGCAGCCAGACTAGCGGGGTGGGGGAGCAGTTCTTC | CASSQTSGVGEQFF
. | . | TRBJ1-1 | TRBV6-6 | TGTGCCAGCAGTTACCGGGAAGACACTGAAGCTTTCTTT | CASSYREDTEAFF
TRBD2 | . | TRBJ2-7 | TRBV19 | TGTGCCAGTAGTGGGACTAGGGGTCAAGAGCAGTACTTC | CASSGTRGQEQYF
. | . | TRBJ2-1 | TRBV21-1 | TGTGCCAGCAGCAGCGGGGCTGCCTGCAATGAGCAGTTCTTC | CASSSGAACNEQFF
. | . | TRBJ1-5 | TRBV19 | TGTGCCACCGAGGCTGAAGTGGGTCAGCCCCAGCATTTT | CATEAEVGQPQHF
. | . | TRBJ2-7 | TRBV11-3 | TGTGCCAGCAGCTTAGATCTGTTTGGGTCCGAGCAGTACTTC | CASSLDLFGSEQYF
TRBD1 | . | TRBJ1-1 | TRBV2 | TGTGCCAGCAGTTTTATACAGGGGGTAGGGACTGAAGCTTTCTTT | CASSFIQGVGTEAFF
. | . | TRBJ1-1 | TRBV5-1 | TGCGCCAGCAGCAGACGGACATTGGGCAACACTGAAGCTTTCTTT | CASSRRTLGNTEAFF
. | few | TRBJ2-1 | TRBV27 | TGTGCCAGCATTGGCGGGGCTTCGAATGAGCAGTTCTTC | CASIGGASNEQFF